This passage covers 13 T cell receptor beta chains from one sample sequenced in a study of early T cells in non-severe SARS-CoV-2 infection. MiXCR, run by TCRdb on the 5' RACE reads, gives a single entry per CDR3 protein. The data contain fewer than 80,000 distinct CDR3 sequences, roughly 4.5% of them seen just once; the ten biggest clones take up 3.5% to 4%. Here the sequenced sample was whole blood, taken at baseline. These receptors originate from an adult who was a healthcare worker with PCR-confirmed SARS-CoV-2 infection or an uninfected control (not recorded which). The donor label of this sample is uncertain.

This clonotype was seen at least ten times. The J gene is TRBJ2-3, the V gene TRBV24-1; 8 positions agree with TRBD1. CDR1 and CDR2 from the germline V gene are KGHDR and SFDVKD. This CDR3 is 15 amino acids long. The junction had 8 bases not matched to a gene; V was cut back by 6 bases and J by 4 bases. This CDR3 is CATSLTGESADTQYF. The CDR3 nucleotides read TGTGCCACCAGTCTGACAGGGGAATCAGCAGATACGCAGTATTTT.

This clonotype was seen repeatedly, ten times or more. This rearrangement joins TRBV6-2 or TRBV6-3 to TRBJ1-2; TRBD1 agrees at 7 bases. V lost 2 bases, J lost 7 bases, and 10 bases stayed unmatched. CDR3 length equals 15 residues. Germline V CDR1 and CDR2: MNHEY, SVGEGT. The CDR3 region is CASSYRGQTSGGYTF. CDR3 in DNA: TGTGCCAGCAGTTACCGGGGACAGACCTCTGGTGGCTACACCTTC.

This clonotype was observed at least ten times. The gene calls are TRBV11-2 and TRBJ2-2; D gene uncertain. Trimming took off 3 bases at V and 3 bases at J, with 5 bases between the two ends. The CDR3 length is 13 residues. The germline gives CDR1 SGHAT, CDR2 FQNNGV. Here the CDR3 reads CASSFGHTGELFF. The CDR3 DNA reads TGTGCCAGCAGCTTCGGACACACCGGGGAGCTGTTTTTT.

V is TRBV11-2 and J is TRBJ1-3, with D hard to call. Germline CDR1 reads SGHAT; CDR2 reads FQNNGV. The CDR3 loop spans 14 amino acids. The V and J ends lost 3 bases and 1 base respectively, with 7 bases between them. The CDR3 coding sequence is TGTGCCAGCAGCTTCTCCAGGTCTGGAAACACCATATATTTT. Translating gives CASSFSRSGNTIYF.

This clonotype was counted only a few times. V is TRBV28 and J is TRBJ2-3; 9 bases fit TRBD2. Unmatched junction bases numbered 18, after V lost 4 bases and J lost 4 bases. CDR3 length: 19 amino acids. CDR1 MDHEN and CDR2 SYDVKM come from the germline V gene. As DNA, the CDR3 is TGTGCCAGCAGTTCAGCTGCGGAAATAGCGGGGGATAGGGCAGATACGCAGTATTTT. Protein sequence: CASSSAAEIAGDRADTQYF. Full variable domain (remainder filled in from reference TRBV28 and TRBJ2-3): DVKVTQSSRYLVKRTGEKVFLECVQDMDHENMFWYRQDPGLGLRLIYFSYDVKMKEKGDIPEGYSVSREKKERFSLILESASTNQTSMYLCASSSAAEIAGDRADTQYFGPGTRLTVL.

The chain carries TRBV7-9 and TRBJ1-1; D perhaps matches TRBD1 (5 bases). In germline, CDR1 is SEHNR, CDR2 FQNEAQ (reference sequence). Between the trimmed V and J ends, which lost 1 base and 5 bases, there was a span of 8 bases. The CDR3 has 13 amino acids. The CDR3 spells CASSLEAGTEAFF. The CDR3 region has the DNA TGTGCCAGCAGCTTAGAGGCAGGGACTGAAGCTTTCTTT.

This chain joins TRBV25-1 and TRBJ1-2; 10 bases fit TRBD1. CDR1 is MGHDK and CDR2 is SYGVNS in the germline V gene. CDR3 length equals 14 residues. The J segment lost 7 bases and the V segment lost 5 bases, leaving 7 bases of the junction unmatched. This CDR3 reads CASSSGQGKVGYTF. CDR3 coding DNA: TGTGCCAGCAGTTCGGGACAGGGGAAAGTTGGCTACACCTTC.

This clonotype was detected ten times or more. The J gene is TRBJ2-7, the V gene TRBV7-2, with 10 positions matching TRBD1. After removal of 7 bases from V and 4 bases from J, the junction contained 4 bases not matched to a gene. Looked up from germline, CDR1 is SGHTA and CDR2 is FQGNSA. The CDR3 is made up of 13 amino acids. The CDR3 bases are TGTGCCAGCACCCCGGGACAGGGGTACGAGCAGTACTTC. Translating it yields CASTPGQGYEQYF.

The chain combines TRBV5-1 with TRBJ2-1; D not resolved. The V gene lost 8 bases and the J gene lost 0 bases, with 12 bases spanning the gap. This CDR3 has 14 amino acids. Germline V gene data show CDR1 as SGHRS and CDR2 as YFSETQ. CDR3: CASSLQSSYNEQFF. The CDR3 bases are TGCGCCAGTTCGTTGCAAAGCTCCTACAATGAGCAGTTCTTC.

This clonotype was seen ten or more times. The chain has TRBV7-2 and TRBJ2-2; TRBD1 or TRBD2 may be the D gene (6 bases each). Trimming shortened V by 3 bases and J by 6 bases, and 14 bases separated the two germline ends. The CDR3 consists of 15 residues. The germline gives CDR1 SGHTA, CDR2 FQGNSA. CDR3 nucleotides: TGTGCCAGCAGCTTCCGACAGGAGGGTTCCGGGGAGCTGTTTTTT. The encoded protein is CASSFRQEGSGELFF.

Only a few counts were recorded for this clonotype. The chain has TRBV28 and TRBJ2-1, with TRBD2 matching 10 bases. The CDR3 sequence is 17 residues long. Germline loops: CDR1 MDHEN, CDR2 SYDVKM. V shed 5 bases and J 8 bases; nucleotides not matched to a gene: 15. Here the CDR3 reads CASSLTSGAAYRDEQFF. CDR3 sequence (DNA): TGTGCCAGCAGTCTAACTAGCGGGGCGGCCTATCGCGATGAGCAGTTCTTC.

This clonotype has more than one count but fewer than ten. The rearrangement uses TRBV20-1 and TRBJ2-1; 7 bases map to TRBD2. This CDR3 has 15 residues. V lost 6 bases and J lost 4; bases outside the gene matches: 12. CDR1 DFQATT and CDR2 SNEGSKA come from the germline V gene (reference sequence). The CDR3 coding sequence is TGCAGTGCCGAGAGCGGGACGGATTATTACAATGAGCAGTTCTTC. As protein: CSAESGTDYYNEQFF.

This clonotype was counted between two and nine times. The chain links TRBV3-1 to TRBJ1-2; D unclear. V lost 0 bases and J 10 bases, leaving 12 bases between the germline ends. CDR1 and CDR2 from the germline V gene are LGHDT and YNNKEL (reference sequence). The CDR3 runs to 13 residues. The CDR3 reads CASSQDQPGSYTF. DNA of the CDR3: TGTGCCAGCAGCCAAGATCAGCCGGGATCCTACACCTTC.